The T cell receptor beta chain described here comes from a study of blood T cell repertoires in COVID-19. Study-level background: Italy, Spain and the United States were the sources of the convalescent and acute COVID-19 samples. PBMCs, B-cell-depleted T cells, or T cells were the source of the cDNA or gDNA that made up the material.

Germline CDR1 and CDR2: SGHTA and FQGTGA. This CDR3 is built from 13 residues. Concerning this clone: The junction differs from germline at one of its ends, possibly a read error. Different DNA sequences within this sample yield the same CDR3.

In the original processing: Estimation of nucleated cell counts was performed using reference gene primer amplification. Generated by immunoSEQ multiplex PCR, the TCRdb table keeps only in-frame clones and is missing some. The V and J calls and clone size were taken over from that table, and D and trimming were inferred from the DNA. This table holds 100,000 to 150,000 clones, roughly 74% found once. V and J are TRBV7-3 and TRBJ2-1, with D hard to call. The clonotype was recovered from a man between 60 and 75 years old with acute or convalescent COVID-19. Sample: peripheral blood. The CDR3 protein is CASSLNSNNEQFF. The CDR3, as DNA: TGTGCCAGCAGCTTAAACTCCAACAATGAGCAGTTCTTC.